Listed below are T cell receptor beta chains from one sample, sequenced in a study of T cell responses to AZD1222 COVID-19 vaccine. Assay: immunoSEQ multiplex PCR; the TCRdb copy retains only in-frame clones and omits some. This sample has about 140,000 clones, with approximately 86% found just once. Sequenced material: peripheral blood, taken on day 0 of AZD1222 vaccination. These receptors came from an adult in good health. CDR3s include the opening cysteine and the closing phenylalanine or tryptophan. The D gene is left open where the match is weak. Not every row has a clone size; where given, it reads once, few, many or a size class.

j_call v_call clone_size d_call cdr3_nt cdr3_aa
TRBJ1-2 TRBV6-6 - - TGTGCCAGCAGGCAAGGGTCAGCAAGGGAAGGCTACACCTTC CASRQGSAREGYTF
TRBJ1-1 TRBV28 - TRBD1 TGTGCCAGCAGTTCGGGGGCGACAGGGCACACTGAAGCTTTCTTT CASSSGATGHTEAFF
TRBJ1-2 TRBV29-1 - - TGCAGCGTTGATACGGTTAACTATGGCTACACCTTC CSVDTVNYGYTF
TRBJ1-2 TRBV4-1 - - TGCGCCAGCAGCCCGAGGTTTTTGACAGACTTAAACTATGGCTACACCTTC CASSPRFLTDLNYGYTF
TRBJ2-7 TRBV12-3/TRBV12-4 - - TGTGCCAGCACCGTGGGGGCCGACGAGCAGTACTTC CASTVGADEQYF
TRBJ1-1 TRBV28 - - TGTGCCAGCAGTTTTTTTGGTTCCAGACGCATGAACACTGAAGCTTTCTTT CASSFFGSRRMNTEAFF
TRBJ1-1 TRBV28 - TRBD1 TGTGCCAGTGGACAGGGGTACACTGAAGCTTTCTTT CASGQGYTEAFF
TRBJ2-7 TRBV7-6 - TRBD2 TGTGCCAGCAGCCGCCTCCCTAATCAGCGGGATACCTCCTACGAGCAGTACTTC CASSRLPNQRDTSYEQYF
TRBJ1-5 TRBV27 - TRBD1 TGTGCCAGCAGTTTACGACAGGGACGGGGTCAGCCCCAGCATTTT CASSLRQGRGQPQHF
TRBJ2-7 TRBV11-3 - - TGTGCCAGCAGCATAGGGCAGGACGCAGCCTACGAGCAGTACTTC CASSIGQDAAYEQYF
TRBJ2-7 TRBV6-5 few TRBD2 TGTGCCAGCAGACTAGCGGGTACCTCCTACGAGCAGTACTTC CASRLAGTSYEQYF
TRBJ1-2 TRBV19 - TRBD1 TGTGCCAGTCGGGACAGCCTGAATAACTATGGCTACACCTTC CASRDSLNNYGYTF
TRBJ1-4 TRBV5-1 - - TGCGCCAGCAGCTTATACATGGGGCCGAATGAAAAACTGTTTTTT CASSLYMGPNEKLFF
TRBJ1-1 TRBV9 - - TGTGCCAGCAGCCCCGAGCCTCTGAACACTGAAGCTTTCTTT CASSPEPLNTEAFF
TRBJ1-2 TRBV7-2 few - TGTGCCAGCAGCCCCCGCCGGGACACCACCTATGGCTACACCTTC CASSPRRDTTYGYTF
TRBJ2-3 TRBV4-3 few TRBD1 TGCGCCAGCAGCCGTCGACAGGGAACAGATACGCAGTATTTT CASSRRQGTDTQYF
TRBJ1-1 TRBV28 - - TGTGCCAGCAGTTTGACGGGGAACACTGAAGCTTTCTTT CASSLTGNTEAFF
TRBJ1-5 TRBV19 - - TGTGCCAGTAGTATAGATTCGGGACACAATCAGCCCCAGCATTTT CASSIDSGHNQPQHF